Listed here are 10 T cell receptor beta chains from one sample, sequenced in a study of blood T cell repertoires in COVID-19. Sequenced by immunoSEQ multiplex PCR; TCRdb stores in-frame clones only, minus some. The sample records some 330,000 clones, around 86% being singletons. The sequenced sample was PBMCs or T cells enriched from blood (not recorded which). All receptors come from a man aged 30-40 years who had recovered from COVID-19.

This clone was detected a few times. The chain joins TRBV20-1 to TRBJ1-3; tentative D call: TRBD1 (5 bases). CDR1 and CDR2 from the germline V gene are DFQATT and SNEGSKA (reference sequence). V dropped 3 bases and J dropped 0 bases, with 12 bases sitting between them. The CDR3 is 15 residues long. In DNA form, the CDR3 reads TGCAGTGCTAGTGACGACAGACGCTCTGGAAACACCATATATTTT. Amino acids: CSASDDRRSGNTIYF.

The chain links TRBV2 to TRBJ2-7; maybe TRBD1 (5 bases). CDR1 and CDR2 from the germline V gene are SNHLY and FYNNEI. This CDR3 region has 16 residues. Trimming shortened V by 4 bases and J by 3 bases, and 19 bases separated the two germline ends. The CDR3 reads CASSGPAGMRSYEQYF. CDR3 nucleotides: TGTGCCAGCAGTGGACCCGCAGGGATGAGGAGCTACGAGCAGTACTTC. Full variable domain (remainder filled in from reference TRBV2 and TRBJ2-7): EPEVTQTPSHQVTQMGQEVILRCVPISNHLYFYWYRQILGQKVEFLVSFYNNEISEKSEIFDDQFSVERPDGSNFTLKIRSTKLEDSAMYFCASSGPAGMRSYEQYFGPGTRLTVT.

The V gene is TRBV10-3, the J gene TRBJ1-1; D perhaps matches TRBD1 (6 bases). Germline loops: CDR1 ENHRY, CDR2 SYGVKD. V shed 0 bases and J shed 10 bases, with 9 bases lying between them. The CDR3 length is 12 residues. Here the CDR3 DNA reads TGTGCCATCAGTGAGTCGAACAGGGTAGCTTTCTTT. Protein sequence: CAISESNRVAFF.

This clone appeared a few times. CDR3 sequence (DNA): TGTGCCAGCACTTCTACCTACAGTGGCATGAACACTGAAGCTTTCTTT. Translated: CASTSTYSGMNTEAFF. The chain uses TRBV6-6 and TRBJ1-1, with unresolved D. V lost 7 bases to trimming and J lost 0 bases, with 18 bases between them. Germline-derived CDR1 and CDR2 are MNHNY and SVGAGI (reference sequence). The CDR3 sequence is 16 residues long.

The chain couples TRBV4-1 to TRBJ1-4; 8 bases align to TRBD1. The CDR3 extends over 15 amino acids. Germline-derived CDR1 and CDR2 are MGHRA and YSYEKL. With 3 bases clipped from V and 3 bases from J, the junction kept 3 bases outside the gene matches. CDR3 nucleotide sequence: TGCGCCAGCAGCCATACAGGGGGGGCTAATGAAAAACTGTTTTTT. This gives the protein CASSHTGGANEKLFF.

The J gene is TRBJ1-2, the V gene TRBV7-2; TRBD1 is a possible D gene (6 bases). This CDR3 is built from 13 residues. Germline lookup yields CDR1 SGHTA and CDR2 FQGNSA. Trimming took off 6 bases at V and 6 bases at J, with 14 bases between the two ends. In DNA, the CDR3 is TGTGCCAGCAGGGTCAGGGGATCCCATGGCTACACCTTC. It translates to CASRVRGSHGYTF.

The J gene is TRBJ1-5, the V gene TRBV4-1; D call uncertain. The germline V gene has CDR1 MGHRA and CDR2 YSYEKL. The CDR3 covers 15 residues. Trimming cost V 4 bases and J 2 bases, with 12 bases left between them. The DNA of the CDR3 is TGCGCCAGCAGCCGAAACGCAGATCGCAATCAGCCCCAGCATTTT. Amino acid sequence: CASSRNADRNQPQHF.

V and J are TRBV30 and TRBJ1-2; tentatively, D is TRBD1 (6 bases). CDR3 length: 15 residues. V lost 3 bases and J lost 4, with 18 bases in between. Looked up from germline, CDR1 is GTSNPN and CDR2 is SVGIG (reference sequence). CDR3 region: CAWRLTGTLLYGYTF. The DNA for the CDR3 is TGTGCCTGGAGACTAACCGGGACACTCCTCTATGGCTACACCTTC.

This clone has more than one count but fewer than ten. The chain combines TRBV4-2 with TRBJ2-7; 8 bases are shared with TRBD2. The CDR3 covers 14 residues. Germline lookup yields CDR1 LGHNA and CDR2 YNFKEQ. Unmatched junction bases numbered 4, after V lost 4 bases and J lost 2 bases. The CDR3 DNA is TGTGCCAGCAGCCCGGGGGGGCATGCCTACGAGCAGTACTTC. As protein: CASSPGGHAYEQYF.

The chain employs TRBV5-1 and TRBJ1-4, with 7 bases fitting TRBD1. Germline V gene data show CDR1 as SGHRS and CDR2 as YFSETQ. With 3 bases clipped from V and 6 bases from J, the junction kept 5 bases outside the gene matches. CDR3 length: 14 residues. The CDR3 is CASSSQGLDEKLFF. The CDR3 region has the DNA TGCGCCAGCAGCTCACAGGGGCTAGATGAAAAACTGTTTTTT.